This TCR beta chain was observed in a study of blood T cells in healthy people across ages. Concerning this clonotype itself: Antigen: not known.

Study results and limitations: More naive CD4+ cells and higher diversity were found in long-lived than in aged donors.

CDR3 length: 17 residues. The V and J ends lost 1 base and 4 bases, in that order; junction bases with no gene match: 12. Germline V gives CDR1 DFQATT, CDR2 SNEGSKA (reference sequence). Sample donors were healthy Caucasian individuals that came from Russia, aged about 6 to 100. Per sample, extraction of total RNA gave at least 5.5 micrograms in every case. Combining a sample-barcoded 5' primer with a J-beta primer mix, a second PCR ran for roughly 7 to 12 cycles. Every single cDNA molecule received a tag from a template-switch adaptor with 12 random nucleotides. TCRdb ran MiXCR on the 5' RACE reads and lists one entry per CDR3 protein. The sample has about 1.4 million distinct CDR3 sequences, almost 60% seen once; the top ten hold over 6.5%.

The clonotype comes from a man between 18 and 35 years old in good health. The gene calls are TRBV20-1 and TRBJ2-1; 8 bases fit TRBD2. The material sequenced was blood. The CDR3 here is CSARAPSGSQLYNEQFF. CDR3 nucleotide sequence: TGCAGTGCTAGAGCACCCAGCGGGAGTCAGCTTTACAATGAGCAGTTCTTC.